This T cell receptor (beta chain) was captured by sequencing in a study of blood T cell repertoires in COVID-19. Germline loops: CDR1 PRHDT, CDR2 FYEKMQ (reference sequence). The length of the CDR3 is 14 residues. The junction had 6 bases not matched to a gene; V was cut back by 5 bases and J by 5 bases. TCRdb's table, derived via immunoSEQ multiplex PCR, lists solely in-frame clones and lacks some. The table shows approximately 250,000 clones, with 80% to 95% occurring only once. This clone was picked up one time. This sequence was found in a man aged 25 to 40 with COVID-19, enrolled during active disease. The chain has TRBV13 and TRBJ2-1; 7 positions match TRBD1. Sequencing was done on a sample of peripheral blood. CDR3 sequence: CASSTTGPHNEQFF. The DNA of the CDR3 is TGTGCCAGCAGCACGACAGGGCCGCACAATGAGCAGTTCTTC.